The sequence of this TCR beta chain was determined in a study of shared clonotypes between healthy human individuals. Deep-level settings were used for running the assay. Sequencing of unsorted PBMC DNA was carried out using ten immunoSEQ deep assay plates. Libraries were prepared by immunoSEQ multiplex PCR; TCRdb keeps only in-frame clonotypes and omits some of them. The repertoire holds around 500,000 clones, with about 79% as singletons. As to this clone: Its antigen is undetermined. Just one base apart from a much larger clone, this may be a read error.

Regarding the study as a whole: Donor clonotype sharing was expected to depend on sequencing depth. The donor pool, a small one, limited the genetic and exposure-history diversity represented.

CDR3 size: 14 residues. Looked up from germline, CDR1 is SEHNR and CDR2 is FQNEAQ (reference sequence). V lost 5 bases and J lost 7; bases outside the gene matches: 9. The sequenced sample consisted of PBMCs. This sequence originates from a woman in her thirties or forties in good health. Some clones in this sample may be carry-over from other donors' samples. The genes are TRBV7-9 and TRBJ1-2; 8 bases are shared with TRBD1. The CDR3 DNA reads TGTGCCAGCAGCCGAACAGGGGGAGGATTTGGCTACACCTTC. This sequence encodes CASSRTGGGFGYTF.